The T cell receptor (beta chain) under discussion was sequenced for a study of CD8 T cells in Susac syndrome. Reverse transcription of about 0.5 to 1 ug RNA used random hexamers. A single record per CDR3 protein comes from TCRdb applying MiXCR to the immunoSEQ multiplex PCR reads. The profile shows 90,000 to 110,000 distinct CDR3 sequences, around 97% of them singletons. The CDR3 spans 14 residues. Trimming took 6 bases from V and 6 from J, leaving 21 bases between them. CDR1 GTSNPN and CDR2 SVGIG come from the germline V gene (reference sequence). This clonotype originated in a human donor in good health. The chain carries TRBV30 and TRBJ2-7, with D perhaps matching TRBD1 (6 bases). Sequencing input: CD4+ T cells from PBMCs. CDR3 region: CACIIGAGVSEQYF. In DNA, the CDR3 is TGTGCCTGCATTATAGGGGCAGGGGTTTCCGAGCAGTACTTC.